These T cell receptor beta chains were read from a single sample in a study of OX40 agonist ivuxolimab in advanced cancers. Profiling relied on immunoSEQ multiplex PCR, and the TCRdb table lists in-frame clones only, not all of them. Of tens of thousands of clones listed, about 92% are singletons. The specimen was CD4+ or CD8+ T cells sorted from blood, collected in a trial of the OX40 agonist ivuxolimab. The receptors were gathered from an adult with an advanced solid tumor such as melanoma, head and neck, liver or kidney cancer. CDR3s include the opening cysteine and the closing phenylalanine or tryptophan. Fields, in order: CDR3 length, V gene, J gene, CDR3 protein.

>13|TRBV5-8|TRBJ2-5
CASSLSGEGTQYF
>14|TRBV5-6|TRBJ2-2
CASRGVSNTGELFF
>16|TRBV28|TRBJ1-6
CASRGTGGLGYSPLHF
>14|TRBV5-1|TRBJ2-2
CASSLAAVTGELFF
>16|TRBV12-5|TRBJ2-5
CASGPPSSGEQETQYF
>16|TRBV5-4|TRBJ2-7
CASSSHGGGLPYEQYF
>14|TRBV6-6|TRBJ2-7
CASSATDFSYEQYF
>15|TRBV2|TRBJ2-1
CASSSGTRGYNEQFF
>15|TRBV5-1|TRBJ2-5
CASSQGLAGEETQYF
>17|TRBV27|TRBJ2-7
CASSLEPLVGSPYEQYF
>13|TRBV14|TRBJ1-3
CASSLGGGNTIYF
>14|TRBV11-2|TRBJ1-1
CASSFLRQAPEAFF
>18|TRBV4-2|TRBJ2-1
CASRAVPSGRAEYNEQFF
>13|TRBV11-2|TRBJ1-1
CASSPRAGGEAFF
>15|TRBV4-1|TRBJ1-2
CASSQGDSLIYGYTF
>16|TRBV19|TRBJ2-7
CASTFALGQGFDEQYF
>14|TRBV6-6|TRBJ2-7
CASSYGQGSYEQYF
>16|TRBV7-2|TRBJ2-7
CASSPRPGGRFYEQYF
>14|TRBV7-2|TRBJ1-5
CASSPDRGGQPQHF
>17|TRBV4-1|TRBJ2-1
CASSPHHTGGRNNEQFF
>16|TRBV4-1|TRBJ2-2
CASSQVLNGDTGELFF
>14|TRBV9|TRBJ1-2
CASSVGTGSLGYTF
>11|TRBV15|TRBJ1-2
CATNSRYGYTF
>13|TRBV6-6|TRBJ1-2
CASSTDRGVGYTF
>16|TRBV5-6|TRBJ2-2
CASSWPGTGGTGELFF
>15|TRBV6-5|TRBJ2-7
CASSRGGTTSYEQYF
>11|TRBV2|TRBJ2-1
CASSADNEQFF
>15|TRBV5-6|TRBJ2-3
CASSWTGGVTDTQYF
>19|TRBV7-9|TRBJ2-4
CASSFLTSGASRAKNIQYF
>16|TRBV30|TRBJ1-2
CAWTRTGQGRHYGYTF
>14|TRBV15|TRBJ2-7
CATSRGGSGYEQYF
>16|TRBV5-1|TRBJ2-3
CASSAGLLTGTDTQYF
>13|TRBV7-8|TRBJ2-3
CASSPWGTDTQYF
>14|TRBV7-7|TRBJ2-7
CASSPGGSSYEQYF
>14|TRBV5-1|TRBJ2-2
CASSLGQNTGELFF
>14|TRBV15|TRBJ2-3
CATSKGLAVETQYF
>15|TRBV6-6|TRBJ1-5
CASSYSQGRNQPQHF
>17|TRBV2|TRBJ2-5
CASSFRVAGGALETQYF
>17|TRBV21-1|TRBJ2-7
CASSKERLAGAKREQYF
>16|TRBV7-9|TRBJ2-5
CASSLVDRGGQETQYF
>13|TRBV7-2|TRBJ2-7
CASSLAHDGEQYF
>11|TRBV10-2|TRBJ2-1
CASSESSKQFF
>14|TRBV18|TRBJ2-7
CASSRFEFAYEQYF
>11|TRBV20-1|TRBJ2-7
CSASRGGEQYF